This TCR beta chain was identified in a study of cytomegalovirus exposure and HLA in healthy donors. Both 60 Vbeta primers and 13 Jbeta primers went into the PCR. Here immunoSEQ multiplex PCR was the method, and the copy in TCRdb shows in-frame clones only, minus some. The sample lists approximately 110,000 clones, around 68% occurring once. Comments on this clone: Its antigen is not identified.

The ends were cut back, 5 bases at V and 0 bases at J, with 12 bases in the middle. From germline, CDR1 is SEHNR and CDR2 FQNEAQ (reference sequence). CDR3 length: 15 amino acids. Whole-study findings and limits: From TCR beta sequences, most subjects' HLA-A and HLA-B alleles were reportedly predicted accurately. As a later analysis showed, several of the most significant clusters appeared to be linked to common viral pathogens. Indistinguishable V segments, including TRBV6-2 and TRBV6-3, were excluded. CMV antigen specificity was confirmed in vitro for three CMV-associated chains.

The chain employs TRBV7-9 and TRBJ2-3; TRBD2 might be the D (5 bases). The source material was PBMCs. This receptor was taken from a middle-aged woman in good health and CMV-seropositive. The CDR3 DNA reads TGTGCCAGCAGCCCCACGAGCGGAAGCACAGATACGCAGTATTTT. Translated, it gives CASSPTSGSTDTQYF.